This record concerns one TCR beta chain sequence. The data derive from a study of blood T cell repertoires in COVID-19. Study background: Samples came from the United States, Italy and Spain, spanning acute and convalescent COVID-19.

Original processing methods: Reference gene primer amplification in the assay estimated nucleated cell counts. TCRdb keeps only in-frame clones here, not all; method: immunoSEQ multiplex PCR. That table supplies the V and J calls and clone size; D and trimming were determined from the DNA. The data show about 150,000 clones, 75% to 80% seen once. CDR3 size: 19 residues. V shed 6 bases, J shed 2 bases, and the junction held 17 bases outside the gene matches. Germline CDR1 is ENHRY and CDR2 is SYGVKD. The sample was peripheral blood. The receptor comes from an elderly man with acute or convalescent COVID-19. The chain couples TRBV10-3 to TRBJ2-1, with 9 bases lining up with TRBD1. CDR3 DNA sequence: TGTGCCATCAGAGGCGGGGGACAGGGTACTTCCCTGGCCTACAATGAGCAGTTCTTC. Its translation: CAIRGGGQGTSLAYNEQFF.